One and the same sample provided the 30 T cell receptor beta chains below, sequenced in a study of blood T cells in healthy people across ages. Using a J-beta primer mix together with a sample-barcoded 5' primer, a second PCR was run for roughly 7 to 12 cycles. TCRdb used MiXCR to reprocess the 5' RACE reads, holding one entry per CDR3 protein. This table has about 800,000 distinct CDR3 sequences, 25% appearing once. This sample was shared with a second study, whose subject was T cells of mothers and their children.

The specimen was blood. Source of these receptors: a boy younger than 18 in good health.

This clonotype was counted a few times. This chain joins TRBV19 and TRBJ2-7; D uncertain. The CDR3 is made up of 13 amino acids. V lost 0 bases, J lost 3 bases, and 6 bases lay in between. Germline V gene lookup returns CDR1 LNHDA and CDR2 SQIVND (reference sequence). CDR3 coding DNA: TGTGCCAGTAGTATAGACGGATTCTACGAGCAGTACTTC. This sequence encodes CASSIDGFYEQYF.

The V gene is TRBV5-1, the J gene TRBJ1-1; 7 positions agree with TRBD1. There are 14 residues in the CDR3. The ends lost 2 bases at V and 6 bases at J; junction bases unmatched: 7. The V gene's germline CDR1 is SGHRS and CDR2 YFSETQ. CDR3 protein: CASSLDRVTAEAFF. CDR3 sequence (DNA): TGCGCCAGCAGCTTAGACAGGGTTACGGCTGAAGCTTTCTTT. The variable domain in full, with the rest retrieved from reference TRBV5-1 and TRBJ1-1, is KAGVTQTPRYLIKTRGQQVTLSCSPISGHRSVSWYQQTPGQGLQFLFEYFSETQRNKGNFPGRFSGRQFSNSRSEMNVSTLELGDSALYLCASSLDRVTAEAFFGQGTRLTVV.

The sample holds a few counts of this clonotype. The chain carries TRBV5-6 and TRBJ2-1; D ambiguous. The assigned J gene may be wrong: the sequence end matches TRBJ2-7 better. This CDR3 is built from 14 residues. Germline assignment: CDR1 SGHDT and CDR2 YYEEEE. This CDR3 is CASSRDFTPYEQYF. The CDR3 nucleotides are TGTGCCAGCAGCCGCGACTTTACCCCCTACGAGCAGTACTTC.

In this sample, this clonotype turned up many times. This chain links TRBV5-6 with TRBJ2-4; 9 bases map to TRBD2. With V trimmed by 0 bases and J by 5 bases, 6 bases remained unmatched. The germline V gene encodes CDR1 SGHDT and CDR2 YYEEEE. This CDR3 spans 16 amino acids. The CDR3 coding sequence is TGTGCCAGCAGCTTGGAGGCGGGGGGGCGAGAAAACATTCAGTACTTC. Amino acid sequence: CASSLEAGGRENIQYF.

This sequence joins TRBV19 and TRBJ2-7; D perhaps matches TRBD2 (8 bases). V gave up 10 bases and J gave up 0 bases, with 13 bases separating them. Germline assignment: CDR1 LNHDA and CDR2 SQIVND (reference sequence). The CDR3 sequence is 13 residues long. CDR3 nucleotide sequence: TGTGCCACGGGGGGGACAGCCTCCTACGAGCAGTACTTC. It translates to CATGGTASYEQYF.

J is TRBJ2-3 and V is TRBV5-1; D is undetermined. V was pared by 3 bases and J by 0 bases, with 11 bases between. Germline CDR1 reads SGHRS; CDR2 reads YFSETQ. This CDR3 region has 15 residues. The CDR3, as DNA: TGCGCCAGCAGCTCGAACCCTACTAGCACAGATACGCAGTATTTT. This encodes CASSSNPTSTDTQYF.

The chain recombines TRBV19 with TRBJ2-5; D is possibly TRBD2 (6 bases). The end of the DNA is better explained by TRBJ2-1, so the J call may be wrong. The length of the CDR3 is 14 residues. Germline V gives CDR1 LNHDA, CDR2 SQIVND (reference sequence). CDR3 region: CASSIGGGVNEQFF. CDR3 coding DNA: TGTGCCAGTAGTATAGGCGGAGGGGTAAATGAGCAGTTCTTC.

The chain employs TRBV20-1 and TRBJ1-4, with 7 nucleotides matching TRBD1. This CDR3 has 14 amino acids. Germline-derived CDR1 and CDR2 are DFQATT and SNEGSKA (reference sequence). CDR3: CSVLHTGVKEKLFF. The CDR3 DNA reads TGCAGCGTCCTCCACACAGGGGTTAAGGAAAAACTGTTTTTT.

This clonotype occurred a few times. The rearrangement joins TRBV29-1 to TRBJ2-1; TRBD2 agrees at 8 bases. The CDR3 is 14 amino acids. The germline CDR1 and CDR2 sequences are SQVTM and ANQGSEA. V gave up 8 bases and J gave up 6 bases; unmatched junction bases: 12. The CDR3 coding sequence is TGCAGCTCTTTAGCGGGACTAGGGGGCAATGAGCAGTTCTTC. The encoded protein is CSSLAGLGGNEQFF.

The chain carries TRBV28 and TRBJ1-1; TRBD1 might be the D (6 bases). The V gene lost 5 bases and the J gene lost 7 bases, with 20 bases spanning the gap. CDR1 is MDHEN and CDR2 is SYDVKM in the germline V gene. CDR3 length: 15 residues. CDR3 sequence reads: CASSRASGAANEAFF. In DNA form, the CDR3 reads TGTGCCAGCAGTCGCGCCTCGGGGGCGGCGAATGAAGCTTTCTTT. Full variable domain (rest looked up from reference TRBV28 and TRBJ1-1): DVKVTQSSRYLVKRTGEKVFLECVQDMDHENMFWYRQDPGLGLRLIYFSYDVKMKEKGDIPEGYSVSREKKERFSLILESASTNQTSMYLCASSRASGAANEAFFGQGTRLTVV.

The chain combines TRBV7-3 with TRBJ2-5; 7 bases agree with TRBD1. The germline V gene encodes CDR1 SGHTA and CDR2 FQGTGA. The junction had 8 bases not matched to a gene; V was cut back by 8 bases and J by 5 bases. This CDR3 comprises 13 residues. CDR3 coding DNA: TGTGCCAGCTCGGACGACAGGGATGAGACCCAGTACTTC. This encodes CASSDDRDETQYF.

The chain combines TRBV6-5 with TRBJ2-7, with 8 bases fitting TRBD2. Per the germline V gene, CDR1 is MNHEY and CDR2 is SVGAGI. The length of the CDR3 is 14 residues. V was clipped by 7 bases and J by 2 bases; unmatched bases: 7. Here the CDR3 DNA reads TGTGCCAGCATGCCAACGCGGGGGGCCTACGAGCAGTACTTC. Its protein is CASMPTRGAYEQYF.

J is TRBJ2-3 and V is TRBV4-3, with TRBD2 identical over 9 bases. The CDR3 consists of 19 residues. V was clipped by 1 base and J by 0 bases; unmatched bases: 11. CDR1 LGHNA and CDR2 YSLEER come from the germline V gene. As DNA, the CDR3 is TGCGCCAGCAGCCAAGGGATGACTAGCGGCCTCTCTAGCACAGATACGCAGTATTTT. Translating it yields CASSQGMTSGLSSTDTQYF.

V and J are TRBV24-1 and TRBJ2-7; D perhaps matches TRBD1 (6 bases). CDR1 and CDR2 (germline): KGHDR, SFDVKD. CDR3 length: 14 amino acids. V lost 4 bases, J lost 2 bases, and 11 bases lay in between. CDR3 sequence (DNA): TGTGCCACCAGTGACGCGGACAGCACCTACGAGCAGTACTTC. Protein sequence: CATSDADSTYEQYF.

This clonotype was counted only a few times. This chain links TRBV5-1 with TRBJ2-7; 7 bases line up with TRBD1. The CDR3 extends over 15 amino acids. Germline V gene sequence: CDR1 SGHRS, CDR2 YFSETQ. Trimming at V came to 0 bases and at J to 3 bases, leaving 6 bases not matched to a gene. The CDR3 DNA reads TGCGCCAGCAGCTTGGAGACAGGGTTCGTCTACGAGCAGTACTTC. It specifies CASSLETGFVYEQYF.

The CDR3 region has the DNA TGTGCCAGCAGCTTACGGGGGAGAAACAATGAGCAGTTCTTC. It specifies CASSLRGRNNEQFF. This sequence joins TRBV7-3 and TRBJ2-1, with D possibly being TRBD2 (6 bases). CDR1 and CDR2 (germline): SGHTA, FQGTGA. The CDR3 length is 14 residues. V was clipped by 2 bases and J by 5 bases, with 10 bases between them.

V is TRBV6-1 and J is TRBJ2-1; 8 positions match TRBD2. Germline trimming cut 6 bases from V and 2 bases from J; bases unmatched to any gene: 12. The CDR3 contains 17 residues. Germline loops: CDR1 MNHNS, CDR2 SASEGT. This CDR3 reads CASSARSGGATYNEQFF. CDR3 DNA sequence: TGTGCCAGCAGCGCTCGGAGCGGGGGCGCCACCTACAATGAGCAGTTCTTC.

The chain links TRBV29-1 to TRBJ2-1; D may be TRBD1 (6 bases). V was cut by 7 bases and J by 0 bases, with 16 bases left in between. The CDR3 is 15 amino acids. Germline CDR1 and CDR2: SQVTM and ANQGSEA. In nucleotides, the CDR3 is TGCAGCGGGCAGACAGGTGGGGACTCCTACAATGAGCAGTTCTTC. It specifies CSGQTGGDSYNEQFF.

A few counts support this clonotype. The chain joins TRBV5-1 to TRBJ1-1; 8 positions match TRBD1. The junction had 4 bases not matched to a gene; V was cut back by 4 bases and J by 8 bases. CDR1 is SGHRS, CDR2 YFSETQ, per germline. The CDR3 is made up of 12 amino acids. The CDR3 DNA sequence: TGCGCCAGCAGCGAGGACAGGGCAGAAGCTTTCTTT. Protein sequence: CASSEDRAEAFF.

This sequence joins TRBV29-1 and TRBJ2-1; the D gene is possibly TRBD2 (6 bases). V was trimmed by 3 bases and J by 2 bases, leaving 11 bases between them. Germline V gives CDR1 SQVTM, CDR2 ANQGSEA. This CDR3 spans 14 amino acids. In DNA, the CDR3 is TGCAGCGTTGATGCAGGCGGGACCTACAATGAGCAGTTCTTC. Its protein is CSVDAGGTYNEQFF.

DNA of the CDR3: TGTGCCAGTACACCCCCTGGGGGGGGTCAGCCCCAGCATTTT. It translates to CASTPPGGGQPQHF. The chain couples TRBV19 to TRBJ1-5; the D gene is possibly TRBD1 (5 bases). CDR1 and CDR2 (germline): LNHDA, SQIVND (reference sequence). The CDR3 totals 14 residues. V was trimmed by 7 bases and J by 6 bases, leaving 16 bases between them.

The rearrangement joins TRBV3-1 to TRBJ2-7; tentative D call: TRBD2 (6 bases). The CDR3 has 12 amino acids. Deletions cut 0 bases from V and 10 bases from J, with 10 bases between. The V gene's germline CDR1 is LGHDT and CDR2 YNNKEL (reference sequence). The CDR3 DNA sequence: TGTGCCAGCAGCCAAGATCAGCGGGTTCAGTACTTC. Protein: CASSQDQRVQYF.

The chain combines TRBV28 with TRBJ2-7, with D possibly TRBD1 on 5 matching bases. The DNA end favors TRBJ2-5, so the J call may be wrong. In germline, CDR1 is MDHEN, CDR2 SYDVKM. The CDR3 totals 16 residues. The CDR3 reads CASSFPVDRPQETQYF. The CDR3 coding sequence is TGTGCCAGCAGTTTTCCTGTTGACAGACCCCAAGAGACCCAGTACTTC.

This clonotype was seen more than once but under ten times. The CDR3 loop is CASSLVGTGAKNIQYF. The DNA for the CDR3 is TGCGCCAGCAGCTTGGTTGGTACTGGGGCCAAAAACATTCAGTACTTC. The chain has TRBV5-1 and TRBJ2-4; no firm D call. V was clipped by 0 bases and J by 1 base, with 11 bases between them. CDR3 length: 16 residues. The germline gives CDR1 SGHRS, CDR2 YFSETQ.

The CDR3 DNA reads as TGTGCCAGCAGCCAAGAGGCGTCCCAAGGCTACACCTTC. Translated, it gives CASSQEASQGYTF. The rearrangement joins TRBV3-1 to TRBJ1-2; no definite D call. V was shortened by 0 bases and J by 8 bases, with 10 bases between the two germline ends. Looked up from germline, CDR1 is LGHDT and CDR2 is YNNKEL (reference sequence). The CDR3 extends over 13 amino acids.

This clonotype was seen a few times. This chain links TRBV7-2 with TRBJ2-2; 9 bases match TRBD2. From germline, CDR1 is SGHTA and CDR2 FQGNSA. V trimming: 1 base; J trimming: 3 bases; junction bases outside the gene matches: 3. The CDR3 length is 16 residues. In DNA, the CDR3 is TGTGCCAGCAGCTTAGGACTAGCGGTGCACACCGGGGAGCTGTTTTTT. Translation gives CASSLGLAVHTGELFF.

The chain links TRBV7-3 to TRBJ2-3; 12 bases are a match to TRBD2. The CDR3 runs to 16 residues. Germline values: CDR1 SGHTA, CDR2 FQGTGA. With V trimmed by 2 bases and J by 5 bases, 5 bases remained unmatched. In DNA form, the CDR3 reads TGTGCCAGCAGCTTATTACCGACTAGCGGGAGAGATACGCAGTATTTT. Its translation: CASSLLPTSGRDTQYF.

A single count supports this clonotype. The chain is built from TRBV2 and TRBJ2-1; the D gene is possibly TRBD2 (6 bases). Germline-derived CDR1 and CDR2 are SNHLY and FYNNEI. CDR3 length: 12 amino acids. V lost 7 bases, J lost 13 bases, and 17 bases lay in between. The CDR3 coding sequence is TGTGCCAGCACCTCAATGGGACTTGAACAGTTCTTC. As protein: CASTSMGLEQFF.

In DNA form, the CDR3 reads TGTGCCAGCAGCTCGATGCAGCTTCCGGGACAGGGGGCTGGGGGTGAGCAGTTCTTC. Translating gives CASSSMQLPGQGAGGEQFF. This chain joins TRBV7-9 and TRBJ2-5, with 12 bases matching TRBD1. The tail of the sequence fits TRBJ2-1 better, so the J call may be wrong. Germline-derived CDR1 and CDR2 are SEHNR and FQNEAQ (reference sequence). The CDR3 has 19 residues.

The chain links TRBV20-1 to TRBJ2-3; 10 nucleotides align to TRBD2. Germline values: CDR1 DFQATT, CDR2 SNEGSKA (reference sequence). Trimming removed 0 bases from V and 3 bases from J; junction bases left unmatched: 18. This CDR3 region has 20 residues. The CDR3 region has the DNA TGCAGTGCTAGAGAAAGTTGGAGCGGGGGGGCCGCGAGGTTTACAGATACGCAGTATTTT. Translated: CSARESWSGGAARFTDTQYF.